Listed below are T cell receptor beta chains from one sample, sequenced in a study of blood T cell repertoires in COVID-19. Only in-frame clones appear in the TCRdb table, and some are missing; sequencing was by immunoSEQ multiplex PCR. The sample gives fewer than 300,000 clones, roughly 90% of which show up once; 2.2% is in the top ten. The sequenced sample was peripheral blood. Source of these receptors: a young woman with COVID-19, enrolled during active disease. CDR3s include the opening cysteine and the closing phenylalanine or tryptophan. The D gene is left open where the match is weak. Expanded clones are given a class, and other clones once, few, many or no size at all.

J gene	D gene	V gene	clone size	CDR3 DNA	CDR3 protein
TRBJ1-1	-	TRBV5-1	once	TGCGCCAGCAGCTTGGCCCTGCAGGTGGGAGTTAGTACTGAAGCTTTCTTT	CASSLALQVGVSTEAFF
TRBJ2-7	TRBD1	TRBV5-1	once	TGCGCCAGCAGTGTGGACAGGGGGCAGGGGTACGAGCAGTACTTC	CASSVDRGQGYEQYF
TRBJ1-1	TRBD1	TRBV6-5	-	TGTGCCAGCAGAGGACAGGGCCGGCGGGAAGCTTTCTTT	CASRGQGRREAFF
TRBJ2-3	-	TRBV10-3	-	TGTGCCACCATTCCTGGGCTGGTCACAGATACGCAGTATTTT	CATIPGLVTDTQYF
TRBJ2-5	TRBD2	TRBV2	-	TGTGCCAGCAGTAAGGGACTAGCCGAAGAGACCCAGTACTTC	CASSKGLAEETQYF
TRBJ2-1	TRBD2	TRBV13	-	TGTGCCAGCAGCTTAGTCCGGGAGGGTTACAATGAGCAGTTCTTC	CASSLVREGYNEQFF
TRBJ2-2	-	TRBV10-2	-	TGCGCCAGCAGTAGGGGCTACGACACCGGGGAGCTGTTTTTT	CASSRGYDTGELFF
TRBJ2-3	-	TRBV14	once	TGTGCCAGCAGCCGGGGTGGGGCTAGCACAGATACGCAGTATTTT	CASSRGGASTDTQYF
TRBJ2-7	-	TRBV12-3/TRBV12-4	-	TGTGCCAGCAGTTCGACAGAGAACTACGAGCAGTACTTC	CASSSTENYEQYF
TRBJ2-7	-	TRBV3-1/TRBV3-2	-	TGTGCCAGCAGCCAAGATGGGGGGATATCCTACGAGCAGTACTTC	CASSQDGGISYEQYF
TRBJ2-7	TRBD2	TRBV5-1	many	TGCGCCAGCAGACAACCGGGACTAGATGGCGAGCAGTACTTC	CASRQPGLDGEQYF
TRBJ2-7	-	TRBV7-2	-	TGTGCCAGCTCTTTCGGGGGAAACTCCTACGAGCAGTACTTC	CASSFGGNSYEQYF
TRBJ1-2	TRBD1	TRBV3-1/TRBV3-2	-	TGTGCCAGCAGCCAAGATCGACAGGGTAGTAGCTATGGCTACACCTTC	CASSQDRQGSSYGYTF
TRBJ2-7	TRBD2	TRBV12-3/TRBV12-4	-	TGTGCCAGCAGTCGGGGGGGTCGGCGGCAGTACTTC	CASSRGGRRQYF
TRBJ2-3	TRBD1	TRBV3-1/TRBV3-2	-	TGTGCCAGCAAACGACAGGGGTTGGCAGATACGCAGTATTTT	CASKRQGLADTQYF
TRBJ1-3	-	TRBV10-3	-	TGTGCCATCAGTGAGTCGGGGCCTGGATCCTCTGGAAACACCATATATTTT	CAISESGPGSSGNTIYF
TRBJ2-1	TRBD1	TRBV27	-	TGTGCCAGCAGTTCCGGGACAGTAAATGAGCAGTTCTTC	CASSSGTVNEQFF
TRBJ2-2	-	TRBV9	few	TGTGCCAGCAGCTCATCGACAGCCGCGAACACCGGGGAGCTGTTTTTT	CASSSSTAANTGELFF
TRBJ1-4	TRBD1	TRBV28	-	TGTGCCGGAGGGGGCGCGGGCATTAATGAAAAACTGTTTTTT	CAGGGAGINEKLFF
TRBJ1-1	TRBD1	TRBV28	once	TGTGCCAGCAGTTTAGAACAGGGGGCCACTGAAGCTTTCTTT	CASSLEQGATEAFF
TRBJ2-7	TRBD2	TRBV28	-	TGTGCCAGTACTAGCGGGATAACCTACGAGCAGTACTTC	CASTSGITYEQYF
TRBJ2-1	TRBD2	TRBV10-1	-	TGCGCCAGCAGTGAGTCTAGCGGGGGACACAATGAGCAGTTCTTC	CASSESSGGHNEQFF
TRBJ2-7	TRBD1	TRBV29-1	-	TGCAGCGCAACCGGGACAGGGCACTACGAGCAGTACTTC	CSATGTGHYEQYF
TRBJ2-7	-	TRBV5-4	-	TGTGCCAGCAGCTTGGAAGGGGCCCGGGAGCAGTACTTC	CASSLEGAREQYF
TRBJ1-3	-	TRBV7-9	-	TGTGCCAGCAGCTTAGGAGGGCTCACTGGAAACACCATATATTTT	CASSLGGLTGNTIYF
TRBJ1-5	-	TRBV9	-	TGTGCCAGCAGCGTAGCAACAGACAATCAGCCCCAGCATTTT	CASSVATDNQPQHF
TRBJ1-3	-	TRBV12-3/TRBV12-4	-	TGTGCCAGCAGTTCCTACAGGGACACCATATATTTT	CASSSYRDTIYF